This TCR beta chain stems from a study of blood T cells in healthy people across ages. Study context: Template-switching capture recovered about one barcoded beta molecule per two T cells. Study results and limitations: Unsorted PBMCs blocked a conclusive comparison of naive and antigen-experienced cells.

A sample-barcoded 5' primer and a J-beta primer mix were used in a second PCR of roughly 7 to 11 cycles. Every cDNA molecule carried a tag from a template-switch adaptor bearing 12 random nucleotides. From the 5' RACE reads, TCRdb called clonotypes with MiXCR, one entry per CDR3 protein. The table has some 1,800,000 distinct CDR3 sequences, approximately 40% seen once; the top ten hold 23%. This clonotype occurred a few times. The antigen is unknown. The CDR3 is 14 amino acids. Between the trimmed V and J ends, which lost 7 bases and 5 bases, there was a span of 15 bases. Germline values: CDR1 MRHNA, CDR2 SNTAGT.

The sequenced sample consisted of blood. The clonotype originates from a human donor in good health. The rearrangement uses TRBV6-4 and TRBJ2-1, with D perhaps matching TRBD2 (5 bases). CDR3 bases: TGTGCCAGCAAGCGCAACCCCGGGGACAATGAGCAGTTCTTC. As protein: CASKRNPGDNEQFF.